Presented here are 21 T cell receptor beta chains from one specimen sequenced in a study of shared clonotypes between healthy human individuals. Data came from immunoSEQ multiplex PCR; TCRdb stores just in-frame clones and leaves some out. In the table there are roughly 810,000 clones, approximately 96% of which are singletons. Terminally differentiated effector memory CD45RA+ cells were excluded from the naive CD8 cells, which were CD45RO-negative and positively selected for CCR7. The sequencing sample was made of naive CD8+ T cells sorted from blood. All receptors derive from a man between 25 and 39 years old in good health.

This chain connects TRBV11-2 to TRBJ1-2; tentatively, D is TRBD1 (5 bases). V lost 1 base, J lost 1 base, and 7 bases lay in between. Germline assignment: CDR1 SGHAT and CDR2 FQNNGV. The CDR3 loop spans 14 amino acids. The CDR3 nucleotides read TGTGCCAGCAGCTTAGGCACAGGTAACTATGGCTACACCTTC. Its translation: CASSLGTGNYGYTF.

This sequence joins TRBV13 and TRBJ1-2; possibly TRBD1 for D (6 bases). CDR3 length: 16 amino acids. The V end was cut by 2 bases, the J end by 4 bases, with 17 bases between. Germline CDR1 PRHDT, CDR2 FYEKMQ (reference sequence). In nucleotides, the CDR3 is TGTGCCAGCAGCTTATCCCTCGACAGGCTAATCTATGGCTACACCTTC. It is translated as CASSLSLDRLIYGYTF. Full variable domain (outside the CDR3, taken from reference TRBV13 and TRBJ1-2): AAGVIQSPRHLIKEKRETATLKCYPIPRHDTVYWYQQGPGQDPQFLISFYEKMQSDKGSIPDRFSAQQFSDYHSELNMSSLELGDSALYFCASSLSLDRLIYGYTFGSGTRLTVV.

The gene calls are TRBV6-5 and TRBJ2-1; D is possibly TRBD2 (5 bases). The CDR3 is made up of 11 amino acids. The V gene lost 8 bases and the J gene lost 7 bases, with 9 bases spanning the gap. Germline loops: CDR1 MNHEY, CDR2 SVGAGI. This CDR3 is CASSEGNEQFF. CDR3 nucleotide sequence: TGTGCCAGCTCAGAGGGAAATGAGCAGTTCTTC.

This sequence joins TRBV11-2 and TRBJ2-1; 12 bases map to TRBD2. The CDR3 runs 15 residues. V dropped 5 bases and J dropped 8; count of bases not matched to a gene: 7. Germline CDR1 reads SGHAT; CDR2 reads FQNNGV. The CDR3 reads CASSPSSGRAHEQFF. The CDR3 DNA reads as TGTGCCAGCAGCCCGTCTAGCGGGAGGGCCCATGAGCAGTTCTTC. The variable domain in full, completed from reference TRBV11-2 and TRBJ2-1, reads EAGVAQSPRYKIIEKRQSVAFWCNPISGHATLYWYQQILGQGPKLLIQFQNNGVVDDSQLPKDRFSAERLKGVDSTLKIQPAKLEDSAVYLCASSPSSGRAHEQFFGPGTRLTVL.

V is TRBV27 and J is TRBJ1-1; D unclear. The CDR3 is 14 residues long. V was shortened by 3 bases and J by 1 base, with 9 bases between the two germline ends. Germline loops: CDR1 MNHEY, CDR2 SMNVEV (reference sequence). In DNA, the CDR3 is TGTGCCAGCAGTTTGCGGCAACCGAACACTGAAGCTTTCTTT. Translating gives CASSLRQPNTEAFF.

This chain connects TRBV7-6 to TRBJ2-7; no clear D. V lost 0 bases to trimming and J lost 3 bases, with 12 bases between them. The CDR3 runs 15 residues. Germline CDR1 is SGHVS and CDR2 is FNYEAQ. CDR3 coding DNA: TGTGCCAGCAGCTTAGCTGCGCCAGTAAACTACGAGCAGTACTTC. Its translation: CASSLAAPVNYEQYF. Variable domain in full (rest from reference TRBV7-6 and TRBJ2-7): GAGVSQSPRYKVTKRGQDVALRCDPISGHVSLYWYRQALGQGPEFLTYFNYEAQQDKSGLPNDRFSAERPEGSISTLTIQRTEQRDSAMYRCASSLAAPVNYEQYFGPGTRLTVT.

This sequence joins TRBV6-5 and TRBJ2-7, with TRBD2 matching 7 bases. Germline V gene sequence: CDR1 MNHEY, CDR2 SVGAGI. The ends lost 5 bases at V and 7 bases at J; junction bases unmatched: 14. The CDR3 runs to 15 residues. CDR3 protein: CASSTRTSPPVEQYF. Written as DNA, the CDR3 is TGTGCCAGCAGTACCAGGACTAGTCCCCCTGTGGAGCAGTACTTC.

The rearrangement uses TRBV10-2 and TRBJ2-3, with a tentative D call TRBD1 (5 bases). This CDR3 is 14 amino acids long. Germline assignment: CDR1 WSHSY and CDR2 SAAADI. Between the trimmed V and J ends, which lost 1 base and 3 bases, there was a span of 8 bases. The CDR3 protein is CASSELPGTDTQYF. The DNA of the CDR3 is TGCGCCAGCAGTGAGTTACCAGGGACAGATACGCAGTATTTT.

The gene calls are TRBV13 and TRBJ1-1; D is unclear. Germline CDR1 is PRHDT and CDR2 is FYEKMQ (reference sequence). The CDR3 covers 14 residues. Trimming stripped 3 bases from V and 1 base from J, with 9 bases between. The CDR3 DNA is TGTGCCAGCAGCTTCCGTGATGGGAACACTGAAGCTTTCTTT. Protein sequence: CASSFRDGNTEAFF.

This chain connects TRBV7-9 to TRBJ1-5; D gene uncertain. There are 14 residues in the CDR3. V shed 1 base and J shed 2 bases, with 6 bases lying between them. CDR1 is SEHNR, CDR2 FQNEAQ, per germline (reference sequence). This chain's CDR3 is CASSLGPGNQPQHF. The CDR3 DNA is TGTGCCAGCAGCTTAGGGCCTGGCAATCAGCCCCAGCATTTT.

The chain carries TRBV7-7 and TRBJ2-1; D is unresolved. CDR1 and CDR2 (germline): SSHAT, FNYEAQ (reference sequence). Trimming took off 5 bases at V and 0 bases at J, with 20 bases between the two ends. The CDR3 consists of 18 residues. The CDR3 region has the DNA TGTGCCAGCAGCGCAAACGCTGGTGCTCCAAGCTCCTACAATGAGCAGTTCTTC. This encodes CASSANAGAPSSYNEQFF.

V is TRBV11-2 and J is TRBJ2-1; 10 bases fit TRBD2. The germline V gene has CDR1 SGHAT and CDR2 FQNNGV. CDR3 length equals 15 residues. V trimming: 5 bases; J trimming: 8 bases; junction bases outside the gene matches: 9. CDR3 residues: CASSLASGSGYEQFF. CDR3 nucleotides: TGTGCCAGCAGCCTGGCTAGCGGGAGTGGCTATGAGCAGTTCTTC.

Comment on this clone: Other DNA sequences in the sample encode the same CDR3. The chain has TRBV6-1 and TRBJ1-5; D ambiguous. Germline CDR1 and CDR2: MNHNS and SASEGT. There are 13 residues in the CDR3. Trimming took 1 base from V and 2 from J, leaving 3 bases between them. CDR3 in amino acids: CASSEGGNQPQHF. Here the CDR3 DNA reads TGTGCCAGCAGTGAAGGTGGCAATCAGCCCCAGCATTTT.

A note on this clone: This same CDR3 is encoded by further DNA sequences in the sample. J is TRBJ1-1 and V is TRBV9; D may be TRBD1 (5 bases). CDR1 and CDR2 (germline): SGDLS, YYNGEE. CDR3 length: 14 residues. Trimming cost V 0 bases and J 2 bases, with 8 bases left between them. The chain's CDR3 is CASSVEGVNTEAFF. CDR3 sequence (DNA): TGTGCCAGCAGCGTAGAAGGGGTTAACACTGAAGCTTTCTTT.

The chain recombines TRBV7-9 with TRBJ2-3; the D gene could be TRBD1 or TRBD2 (5 bases each). In germline, CDR1 is SEHNR, CDR2 FQNEAQ (reference sequence). There are 15 residues in the CDR3. The ends were cut back, 2 bases at V and 3 bases at J, with 12 bases in the middle. CDR3: CASSLPGPATDTQYF. The CDR3 DNA follows: TGTGCCAGCAGCTTACCGGGACCAGCGACAGATACGCAGTATTTT.

V is TRBV7-6 and J is TRBJ2-3, with D maybe TRBD2 (6 bases). Deletions cut 4 bases from V and 2 bases from J, with 16 bases between. Germline loops: CDR1 SGHVS, CDR2 FNYEAQ. This CDR3 has 16 residues. The CDR3 nucleotides read TGTGCCAGCAGCTCCCGACTAGGGAGGTCCACAGATACGCAGTATTTT. Amino acid sequence: CASSSRLGRSTDTQYF.

The V and J genes are TRBV27 and TRBJ2-2; D not resolved. CDR1 MNHEY and CDR2 SMNVEV come from the germline V gene (reference sequence). CDR3 size: 14 residues. Trimming stripped 2 bases from V and 6 bases from J, with 10 bases between. Here the CDR3 DNA reads TGTGCCAGCAGTTTAATTAACGGGCCCGGGGAGCTGTTTTTT. Its translation: CASSLINGPGELFF.

This clone was seen only once. The chain employs TRBV7-7 and TRBJ2-5, with 9 bases matching TRBD2. The CDR3 has 17 amino acids. Trimming took 5 bases from V and 4 from J; bases not matched to a gene: 14. Germline CDR1 is SSHAT and CDR2 is FNYEAQ (reference sequence). The CDR3, as DNA: TGTGCCAGCAGCCCAGCTACTGGTCGCGGGAGGGGAGAGACCCAGTACTTC. It translates to CASSPATGRGRGETQYF.

The chain combines TRBV4-3 with TRBJ2-7; TRBD1 matches 9 bases. The CDR3 has 15 residues. Trimming took 2 bases from V and 0 from J; bases not matched to a gene: 2. Germline CDR1 reads LGHNA; CDR2 reads YSLEER. The CDR3 protein is CASSQMTGGSYEQYF. In nucleotides, the CDR3 is TGCGCCAGCAGCCAAATGACAGGGGGCTCCTACGAGCAGTACTTC.

This clone was seen once. The chain employs TRBV5-6 and TRBJ1-1; TRBD1 might be the D (6 bases). Germline loops: CDR1 SGHDT, CDR2 YYEEEE. The CDR3 contains 13 residues. Trimming stripped 0 bases from V and 4 bases from J, with 7 bases between. The CDR3 DNA sequence: TGTGCCAGCAGCTTGGGAGGGGGCACTGAAGCTTTCTTT. Translated: CASSLGGGTEAFF.

DNA of the CDR3: TGCAGCGTTGTGTCGGGCCCTGGAGCTTTCTTT. Residues: CSVVSGPGAFF. The chain joins TRBV29-1 to TRBJ1-1; the D is unclear. Per germline, CDR1 SQVTM and CDR2 ANQGSEA. V was cut by 4 bases and J by 10 bases, with 13 bases left in between. This CDR3 spans 11 amino acids. The variable domain in full, with the rest retrieved from reference TRBV29-1 and TRBJ1-1, is SAVISQKPSRDICQRGTSLTIQCQVDSQVTMMFWYRQQPGQSLTLIATANQGSEATYESGFVIDKFPISRPNLTFSTLTVSNMSPEDSSIYLCSVVSGPGAFFGQGTRLTVV.